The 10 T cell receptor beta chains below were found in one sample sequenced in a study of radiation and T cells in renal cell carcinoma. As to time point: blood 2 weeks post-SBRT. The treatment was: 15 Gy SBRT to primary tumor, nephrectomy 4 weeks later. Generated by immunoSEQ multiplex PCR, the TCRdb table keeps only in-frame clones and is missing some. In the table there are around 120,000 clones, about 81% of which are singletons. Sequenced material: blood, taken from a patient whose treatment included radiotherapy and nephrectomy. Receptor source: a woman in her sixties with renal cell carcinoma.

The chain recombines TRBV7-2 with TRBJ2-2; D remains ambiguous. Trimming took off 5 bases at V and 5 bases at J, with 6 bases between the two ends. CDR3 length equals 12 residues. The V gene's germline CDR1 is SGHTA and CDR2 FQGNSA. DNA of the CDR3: TGTGCCAGCAGCGAGATAACCGGGGAGCTGTTTTTT. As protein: CASSEITGELFF.

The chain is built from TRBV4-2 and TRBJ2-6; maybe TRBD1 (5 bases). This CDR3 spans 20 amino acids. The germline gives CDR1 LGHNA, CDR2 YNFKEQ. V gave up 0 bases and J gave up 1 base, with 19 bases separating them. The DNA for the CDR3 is TGTGCCAGCAGCCAAGAAATGTCGACAGCCCACCTTTCTGGGGCCAACGTCCTGACTTTC. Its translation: CASSQEMSTAHLSGANVLTF.

DNA of the CDR3: TGCGCCAGCAGCGTTCACCAGGGAGAGGTCGGGGAGCTGTTTTTT. It specifies CASSVHQGEVGELFF. The rearrangement uses TRBV5-1 and TRBJ2-2; tentatively, D is TRBD1 or TRBD2 (5 bases each). CDR1 and CDR2 (germline): SGHRS, YFSETQ. Trimming stripped 4 bases from V and 7 bases from J, with 17 bases between. CDR3 length: 15 residues.

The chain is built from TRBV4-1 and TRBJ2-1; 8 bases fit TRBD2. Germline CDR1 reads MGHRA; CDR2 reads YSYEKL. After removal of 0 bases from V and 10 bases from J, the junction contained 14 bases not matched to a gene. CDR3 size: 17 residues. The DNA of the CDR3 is TGCGCCAGCAGCCAAGAGCGACGGGGGGGAGATTTGGACGAGCAGTTCTTC. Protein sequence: CASSQERRGGDLDEQFF.

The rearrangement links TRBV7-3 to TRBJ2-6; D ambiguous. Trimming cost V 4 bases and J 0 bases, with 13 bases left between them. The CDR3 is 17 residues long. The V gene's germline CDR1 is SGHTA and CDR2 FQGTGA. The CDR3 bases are TGTGCCAGCAGCTCCGTGGGTCGTAGCTCTGGGGCCAACGTCCTGACTTTC. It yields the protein CASSSVGRSSGANVLTF.

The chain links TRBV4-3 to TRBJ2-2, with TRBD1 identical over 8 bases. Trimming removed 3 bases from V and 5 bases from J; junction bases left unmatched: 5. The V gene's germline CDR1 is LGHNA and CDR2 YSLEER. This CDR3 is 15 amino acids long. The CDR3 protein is CASSQAGGWTGELFF. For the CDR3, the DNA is TGCGCCAGCAGCCAGGCAGGGGGCTGGACCGGGGAGCTGTTTTTT.

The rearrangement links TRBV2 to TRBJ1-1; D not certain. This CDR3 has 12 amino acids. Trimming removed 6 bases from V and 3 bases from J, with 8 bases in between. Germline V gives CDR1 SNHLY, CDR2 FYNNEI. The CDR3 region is CASRFIDTEAFF. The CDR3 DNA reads TGTGCCAGCAGATTCATCGACACTGAAGCTTTCTTT.

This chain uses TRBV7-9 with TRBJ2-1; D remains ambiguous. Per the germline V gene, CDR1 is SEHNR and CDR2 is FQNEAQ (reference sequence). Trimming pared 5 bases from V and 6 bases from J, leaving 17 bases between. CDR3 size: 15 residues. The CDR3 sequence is CASSPGSSSFNEQFF. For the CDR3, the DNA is TGTGCCAGCAGCCCTGGGTCCTCGTCTTTCAATGAGCAGTTCTTC.

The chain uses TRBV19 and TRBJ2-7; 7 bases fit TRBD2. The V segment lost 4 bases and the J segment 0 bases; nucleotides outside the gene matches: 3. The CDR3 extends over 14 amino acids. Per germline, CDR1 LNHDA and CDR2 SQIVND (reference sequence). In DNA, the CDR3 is TGTGCCAGTAGTACCACTAGCGACTCCTACGAGCAGTACTTC. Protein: CASSTTSDSYEQYF.

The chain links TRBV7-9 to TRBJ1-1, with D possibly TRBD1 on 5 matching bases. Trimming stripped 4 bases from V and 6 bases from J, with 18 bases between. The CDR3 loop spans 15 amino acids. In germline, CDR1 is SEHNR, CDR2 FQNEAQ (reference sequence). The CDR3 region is CASSSRLGRLAEAFF. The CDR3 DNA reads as TGTGCCAGCAGCTCACGGTTGGGGCGCCTGGCTGAAGCTTTCTTT.